The sequence of this TCR beta chain was determined in a study of shared clonotypes between healthy human individuals. On the study more broadly: Each donor contributed plates that comprised three CD4 naive, three CD4 memory, two CD8 naive and one CD8 memory. General study points: Clonotypes that were shared across a few donors made up around 5% of naive CD4 clonotypes.

Between the trimmed V and J ends, which lost 7 bases and 7 bases, there was a span of 13 bases. The CDR3 consists of 12 residues. Germline CDR1 is SNHLY and CDR2 is FYNNEI. Genomic DNA belonging to each subset was distributed in equal measure over several immunoSEQ plates. Each PCR replicate from the sorted subsets contained approximately 0.2 ug DNA, which is about 30,000 T cell genomes. Sequencing was performed with immunoSEQ multiplex PCR; in TCRdb, only in-frame clones are kept and a portion is missing. The profile covers approximately 350,000 clones, with 74% appearing a single time and 10% taken by the ten largest. Concerning this clone: Its antigen remains unknown.

Material: memory CD4+ T cells sorted from blood. Documented subset: CD45RA-negative fraction. The TCR originated in a man aged 25-45 years in good health. V gene TRBV2 combines with J gene TRBJ2-5; possibly TRBD2 for D (6 bases). The CDR3 DNA follows: TGTGCCAGCACGACACGGACTACGACCCAGTACTTC. It is translated as CASTTRTTTQYF.